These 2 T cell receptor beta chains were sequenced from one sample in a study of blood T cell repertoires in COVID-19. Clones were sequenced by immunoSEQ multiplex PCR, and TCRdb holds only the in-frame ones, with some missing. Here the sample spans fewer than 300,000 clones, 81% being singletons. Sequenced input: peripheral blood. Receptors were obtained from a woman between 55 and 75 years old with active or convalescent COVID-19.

The CDR3 coding sequence is TGTGCCAGCAGACAGGTAGAGTACCAGCCCCAGCATTTT. Its translation is CASRQVEYQPQHF. V is TRBV6-5 and J is TRBJ1-5; a weak D match, TRBD1 (5 bases). In germline, CDR1 is MNHEY, CDR2 SVGAGI. The CDR3 spans 13 residues. The germline V and J ends were trimmed by 6 bases and 7 bases, with 13 bases remaining between them.

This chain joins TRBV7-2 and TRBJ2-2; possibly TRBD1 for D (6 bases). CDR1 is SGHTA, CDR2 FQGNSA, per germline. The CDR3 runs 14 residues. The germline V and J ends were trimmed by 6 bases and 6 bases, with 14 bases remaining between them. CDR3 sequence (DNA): TGTGCCAGCAGACTGACAGGACTGTCCGGGGAGCTGTTTTTT. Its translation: CASRLTGLSGELFF.